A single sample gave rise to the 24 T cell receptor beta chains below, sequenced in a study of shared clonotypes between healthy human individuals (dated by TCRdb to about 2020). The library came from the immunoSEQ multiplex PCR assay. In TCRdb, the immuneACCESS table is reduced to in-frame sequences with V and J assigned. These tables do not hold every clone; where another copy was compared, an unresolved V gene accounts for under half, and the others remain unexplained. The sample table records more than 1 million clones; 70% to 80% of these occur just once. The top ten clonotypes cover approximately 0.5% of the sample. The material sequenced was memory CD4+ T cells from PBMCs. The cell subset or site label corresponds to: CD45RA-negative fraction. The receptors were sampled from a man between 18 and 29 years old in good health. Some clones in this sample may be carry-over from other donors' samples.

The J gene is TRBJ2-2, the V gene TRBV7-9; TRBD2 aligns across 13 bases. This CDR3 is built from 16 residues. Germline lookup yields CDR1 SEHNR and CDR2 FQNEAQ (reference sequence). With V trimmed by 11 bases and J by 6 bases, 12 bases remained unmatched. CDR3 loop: CAGTRTSGSVPGELFF. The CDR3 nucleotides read TGTGCCGGGACGAGGACTAGCGGGAGCGTCCCCGGGGAGCTGTTTTTT.

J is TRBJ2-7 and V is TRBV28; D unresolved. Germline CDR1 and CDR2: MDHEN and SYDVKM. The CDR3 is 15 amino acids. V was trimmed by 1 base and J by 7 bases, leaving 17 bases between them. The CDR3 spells CASSLSWNRQLEQYF. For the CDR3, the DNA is TGTGCCAGCAGTTTATCGTGGAACCGCCAGCTGGAGCAGTACTTC.

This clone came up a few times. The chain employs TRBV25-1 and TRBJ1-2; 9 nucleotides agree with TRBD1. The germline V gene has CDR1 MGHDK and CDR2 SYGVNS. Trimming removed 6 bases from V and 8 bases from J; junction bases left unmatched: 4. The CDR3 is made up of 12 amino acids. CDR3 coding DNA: TGTGCCAGCAGGGACAGGGGCCAGGGCTACACCTTC. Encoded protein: CASRDRGQGYTF.

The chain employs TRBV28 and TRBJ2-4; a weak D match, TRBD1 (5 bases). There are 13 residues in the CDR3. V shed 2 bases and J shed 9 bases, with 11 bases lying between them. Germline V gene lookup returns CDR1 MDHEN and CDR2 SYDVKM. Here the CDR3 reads CASSLDGQGIQYF. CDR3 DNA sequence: TGTGCCAGCAGTTTAGACGGGCAGGGCATTCAGTACTTC.

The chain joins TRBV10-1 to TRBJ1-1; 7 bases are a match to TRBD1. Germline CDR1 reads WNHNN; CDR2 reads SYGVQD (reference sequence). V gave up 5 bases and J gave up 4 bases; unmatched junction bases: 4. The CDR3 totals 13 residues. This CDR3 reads CASSLRGLTEAFF. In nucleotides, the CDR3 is TGCGCCAGCAGTCTGAGGGGGCTCACTGAAGCTTTCTTT.

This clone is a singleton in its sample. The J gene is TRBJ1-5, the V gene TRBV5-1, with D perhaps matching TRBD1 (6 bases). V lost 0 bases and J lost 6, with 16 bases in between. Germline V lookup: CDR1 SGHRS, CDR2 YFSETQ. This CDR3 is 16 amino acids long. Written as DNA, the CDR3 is TGCGCCAGCAGCTTGGAGGGGGGGTTGTATGGTCAGCCCCAGCATTTT. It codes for CASSLEGGLYGQPQHF. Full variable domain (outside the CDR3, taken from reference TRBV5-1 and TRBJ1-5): KAGVTQTPRYLIKTRGQQVTLSCSPISGHRSVSWYQQTPGQGLQFLFEYFSETQRNKGNFPGRFSGRQFSNSRSEMNVSTLELGDSALYLCASSLEGGLYGQPQHFGDGTRLSIL.

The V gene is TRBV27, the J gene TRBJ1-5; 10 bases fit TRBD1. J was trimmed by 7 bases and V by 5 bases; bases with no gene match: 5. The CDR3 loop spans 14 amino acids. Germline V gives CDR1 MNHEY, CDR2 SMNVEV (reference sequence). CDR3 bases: TGTGCCAGCAGTCCCGGGACAGGGGACCAGCCCCAGCATTTT. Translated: CASSPGTGDQPQHF.

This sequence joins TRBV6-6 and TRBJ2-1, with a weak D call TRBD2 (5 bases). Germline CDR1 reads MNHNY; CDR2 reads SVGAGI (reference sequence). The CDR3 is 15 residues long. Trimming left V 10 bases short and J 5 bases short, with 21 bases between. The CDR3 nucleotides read TGTGCCACCACGAAGGAGGCCCATTTCAACAATGAGCAGTTCTTC. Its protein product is CATTKEAHFNNEQFF.

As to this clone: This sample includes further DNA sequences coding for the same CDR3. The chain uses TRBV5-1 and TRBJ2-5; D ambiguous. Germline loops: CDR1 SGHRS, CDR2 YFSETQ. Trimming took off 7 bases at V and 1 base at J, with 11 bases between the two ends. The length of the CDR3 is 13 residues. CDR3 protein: CASSPGPQETQYF. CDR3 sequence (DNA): TGCGCCAGCTCCCCCGGGCCCCAAGAGACCCAGTACTTC.

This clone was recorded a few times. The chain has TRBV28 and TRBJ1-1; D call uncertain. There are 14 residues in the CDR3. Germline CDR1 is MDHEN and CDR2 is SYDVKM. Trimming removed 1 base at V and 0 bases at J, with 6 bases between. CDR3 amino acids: CASSLYSMNTEAFF. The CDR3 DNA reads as TGTGCCAGCAGTTTATACAGCATGAACACTGAAGCTTTCTTT.

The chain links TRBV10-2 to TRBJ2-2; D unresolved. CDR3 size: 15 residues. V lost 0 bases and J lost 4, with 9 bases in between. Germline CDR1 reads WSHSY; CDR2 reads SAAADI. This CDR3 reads CASSESWRSTGELFF. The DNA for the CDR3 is TGCGCCAGCAGTGAGTCTTGGCGGAGCACCGGGGAGCTGTTTTTT.

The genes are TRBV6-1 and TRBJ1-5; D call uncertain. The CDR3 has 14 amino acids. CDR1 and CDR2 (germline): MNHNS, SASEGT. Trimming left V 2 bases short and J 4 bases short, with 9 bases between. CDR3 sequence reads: CASSEHSYNQPQHF. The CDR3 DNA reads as TGTGCCAGCAGTGAACATTCTTATAATCAGCCCCAGCATTTT.

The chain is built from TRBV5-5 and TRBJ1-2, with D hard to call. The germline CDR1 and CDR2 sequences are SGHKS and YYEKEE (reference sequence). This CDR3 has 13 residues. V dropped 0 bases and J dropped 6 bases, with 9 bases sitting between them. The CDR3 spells CASSLAHMDGYTF. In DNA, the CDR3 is TGTGCCAGCAGCTTGGCCCACATGGATGGCTACACCTTC.

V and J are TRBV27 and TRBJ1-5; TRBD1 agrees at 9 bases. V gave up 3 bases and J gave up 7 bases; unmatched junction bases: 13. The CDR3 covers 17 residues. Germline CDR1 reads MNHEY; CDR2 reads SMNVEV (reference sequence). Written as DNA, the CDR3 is TGTGCCAGCAGTTTTTATCCGCCGGGACAGGGAGGACAGCCCCAGCATTTT. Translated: CASSFYPPGQGGQPQHF.

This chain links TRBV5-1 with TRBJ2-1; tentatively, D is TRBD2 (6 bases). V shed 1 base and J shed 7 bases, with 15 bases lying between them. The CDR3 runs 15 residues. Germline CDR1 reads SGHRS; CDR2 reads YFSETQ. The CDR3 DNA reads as TGCGCCAGCAGCTTGTTACGGGGGTCTGGAAATGAGCAGTTCTTC. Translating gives CASSLLRGSGNEQFF.

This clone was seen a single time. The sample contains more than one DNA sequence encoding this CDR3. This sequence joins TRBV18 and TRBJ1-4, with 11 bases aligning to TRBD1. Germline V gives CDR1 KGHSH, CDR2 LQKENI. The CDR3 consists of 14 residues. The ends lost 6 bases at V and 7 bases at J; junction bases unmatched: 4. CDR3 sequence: CASSPGTGGEKLFF. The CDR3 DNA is TGTGCCAGCTCCCCCGGGACAGGGGGTGAAAAACTGTTTTTT.

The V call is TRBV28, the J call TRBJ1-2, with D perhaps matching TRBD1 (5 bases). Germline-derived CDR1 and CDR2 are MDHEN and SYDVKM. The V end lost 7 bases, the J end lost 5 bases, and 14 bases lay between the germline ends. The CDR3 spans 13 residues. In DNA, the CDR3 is TGTGCCAGCATCCCGGGACTCGGGTATGGCTACACCTTC. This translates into CASIPGLGYGYTF.

CDR3 loop: CASSLEDRSVEAFF. The CDR3 region has the DNA TGCGCCAGCAGCTTGGAAGACAGGTCCGTTGAAGCTTTCTTT. The rearrangement joins TRBV5-1 to TRBJ1-1, with D possibly being TRBD1 (6 bases). Deletions cut 0 bases from V and 7 bases from J, with 13 bases between. The CDR3 consists of 14 residues. From germline, CDR1 is SGHRS and CDR2 YFSETQ.

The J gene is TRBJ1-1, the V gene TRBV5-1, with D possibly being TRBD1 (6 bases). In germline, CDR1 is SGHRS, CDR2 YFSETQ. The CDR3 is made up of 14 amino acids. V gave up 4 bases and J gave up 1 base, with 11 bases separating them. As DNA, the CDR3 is TGCGCCAGCAGCCGAGAGACAGGGAACACTGAAGCTTTCTTT. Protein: CASSRETGNTEAFF.

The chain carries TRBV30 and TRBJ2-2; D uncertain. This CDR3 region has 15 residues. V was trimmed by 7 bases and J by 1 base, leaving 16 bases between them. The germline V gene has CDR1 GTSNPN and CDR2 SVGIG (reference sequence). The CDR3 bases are TGTGCCTCCCGAAGGCCGGGCCGGAACACCGGGGAGCTGTTTTTT. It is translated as CASRRPGRNTGELFF.

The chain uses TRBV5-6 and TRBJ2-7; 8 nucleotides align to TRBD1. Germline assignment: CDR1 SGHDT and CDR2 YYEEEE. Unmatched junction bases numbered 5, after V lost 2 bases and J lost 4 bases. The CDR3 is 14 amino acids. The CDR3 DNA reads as TGTGCCAGCAGCTTAATAGGACAGGGATACGAGCAGTACTTC. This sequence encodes CASSLIGQGYEQYF.

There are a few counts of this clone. The CDR3 sequence: CSVASMAGRAYEQYF. For the CDR3, the DNA is TGCAGCGTTGCTTCCATGGCGGGACGAGCCTACGAGCAGTACTTC. The chain is built from TRBV29-1 and TRBJ2-7; tentative D call: TRBD2 (6 bases). Germline V gene lookup returns CDR1 SQVTM and CDR2 ANQGSEA. The ends were cut back, 4 bases at V and 2 bases at J, with 18 bases in the middle. The CDR3 is 15 residues long.

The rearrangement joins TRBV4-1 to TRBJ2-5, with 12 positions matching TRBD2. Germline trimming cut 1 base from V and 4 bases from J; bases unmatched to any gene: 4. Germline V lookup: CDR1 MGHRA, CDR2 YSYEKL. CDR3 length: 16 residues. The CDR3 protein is CASSQVASGRVETQYF. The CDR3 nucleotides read TGCGCCAGCAGCCAAGTTGCTAGCGGGAGGGTAGAGACCCAGTACTTC.

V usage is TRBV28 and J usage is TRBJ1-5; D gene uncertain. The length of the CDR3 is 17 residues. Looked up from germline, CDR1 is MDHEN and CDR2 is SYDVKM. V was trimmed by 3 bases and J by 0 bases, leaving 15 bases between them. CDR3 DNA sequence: TGTGCCAGCAGTTTTAACAGCAGGAGCGGTAGCAATCAGCCCCAGCATTTT. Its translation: CASSFNSRSGSNQPQHF.